This T cell receptor beta chain was captured by sequencing in a study of cytomegalovirus exposure and HLA in healthy donors (dated by TCRdb to between 2016 and 2019). With respect to the entire study: An earlier analysis of roughly 500 of the donors reported 276 Gb of sequence data and 90 million to 120 million unique TCR beta sequences obtained from around 170 million T cells. In an earlier analysis of over 550 of the donors, high-throughput TCR beta sequencing was used to judge whether each TCR beta V gene segment behaved as functional or pseudogenic. The T cell repertoires of some 670 subjects were profiled by immunosequencing and related to cytomegalovirus serostatus. To predict cytomegalovirus infection status, the study brought together high-throughput TCR immunosequencing, statistical association of individual TCRs with disease status, and machine learning. A later genetic analysis took genome-wide SNP genotypes for about three fifths of the 666 donors and used that subset as a discovery cohort. Donor age, sex, ethnicity and CMV serostatus were collected together with the repertoire data. All discovery cohort repertoires had been generated on a single sequencing platform. Among some 400 genotyped donors of the cohort, an average of around 240,000 unique TCR beta nucleotide sequences were sequenced per donor, around 20% of them non-productive. The later analysis used no new phenotypic data to find candidate immune exposures, relying instead on TCR beta sequences and their occurrence across donors. An early release covering 550 to 700 HLA-typed donors comprised around 300 gigabases of sequencing data and roughly 86 million unique TCR sequences. Both class I and class II loci were covered by HLA typing, at four-digit resolution. A separate validation cohort of approximately 120 different subjects was used in addition to the 666-subject first cohort. A later analysis re-examined previously published TCR beta repertoires from over 500 donors and added high-resolution HLA genotyping to investigate patterns of TCR occurrence. The number of typed donors differed by locus: roughly 620-630 for A, B, C, DRB1 and DQB1; roughly 510 for DQA1; around 610 for DPA1; and about 450 for DPB1. About five DR-DQ haplotypes were treated as single units for association and clustering because of strong linkage in the cohort. The study was designed to test whether signatures of past pathogen exposure could be identified by cataloging public T cell receptors. Of the roughly 420 genotyped donors, 70% to 90% were placed in the genetic ancestry cluster associated with self-reported Caucasian donors.

Overall results and qualifications from the work: Assigning TCR associations to individual alleles was difficult when HLA alleles, especially DR and DQ, strongly co-occurred. In vitro tests confirmed that a few of the cytomegalovirus-associated TCR beta chains recognize cytomegalovirus antigens. A later analysis reported that several top co-occurrence clusters appeared linked to parvovirus B19, influenza, CMV and Epstein-Barr virus. A further reported finding was that TCR beta sequences accurately predicted the HLA-A and HLA-B alleles for most subjects in the first cohort. In this cohort, only TCR beta chains were sequenced, and detectable features were limited by the absence of alpha or paired-chain data. An earlier analysis of 587 of the donors showed that most TCR beta V segments appeared in productive rearrangements either about 87% or about 30% of the time, which broadly matched IMGT annotations. Compared with the 666-donor mean, donors in an Asian-associated ancestry cluster had fewer N-insertions in productive TCRs, according to a later genetic analysis. Because some donors lacked HLA typing at each locus, the association tests relied only on the typed subset. Specific HLA alleles were associated with more than 15,000 TCR beta sequences at a false discovery rate of 0.05 in a later analysis. A later analysis found that TCR association rates varied across HLA loci, with DRB1 alleles showing the most associated TCRs and HLA-C alleles the fewest. Cytomegalovirus status was reported to be diagnosed by the classifier with high specificity and sensitivity in both the original and validation cohorts. The authors suggested that the approach could potentially be generalized to other disease states and immunological phenotypes. A later analysis found that HLA-associated TCR beta chains were more clonally expanded and had lower generation probabilities than equally common non-associated chains. A group of highly shared sequence variants was considered likely to be a technical artifact of the sequencing pipeline. CMV serostatus was the only immune exposure information available for the cohort. Some IMGT-functional V segments, including TRBV6-2 and TRBV6-3, could not be told apart with the 87-base-pair reads, so those segments were excluded. According to a later analysis, most CMV-associated TCR beta chains appeared to be HLA-restricted, and the HLA associations seemed to be driven largely by CMV exposure. Roughly uniform sequencing depth across donors was assumed in presence/absence analyses, although this assumption may not hold. Correlated functional status among segregating V segments might be attributable to linkage disequilibrium, but an unknown experimental factor could not be ruled out. An association between a missense DCLRE1C variant and V-gene and J-gene trimming of TCR beta chains was found in a later genetic analysis and replicated in an independent cohort. The study listed 164 TCR beta chains as associated with cytomegalovirus. Across donors, most TCR sequences were observed very rarely, whereas some public TCRs were present in many individuals. Roughly 17 rarely observed V segments, including chromosome 9 orphons, were excluded from the earlier analysis of about 610 of the donors because counts were too low.

The germline V end is reduced by 1 base and the J end by 0 bases; junction bases left unmatched: 7. The cysteine opens and the phenylalanine closes a CDR3 of 18 amino acids. Only CDR3 DNA is held: 54 bases, read in frame from base 1. Taken from the germline V gene, the CDR1 and CDR2 loops are MGHDK and SYGVNS. The cohort comprised some 730 healthy bone marrow donors. All cohort members were sampled while nominally healthy, although unrecorded immune exposures were likely present. The donor was CMV seronegative and belonged to the group of 352 seronegative cohort members. Every donor gave a peripheral blood sample, and the peripheral blood mononuclear cells from that sample were used for TCR beta sequencing. Genomic DNA was extracted from the blood cell samples with the Qiagen DNeasy Blood Extraction Kit. On this clone itself: This receptor's antigen is unknown. Base qualities are not recorded, but no much larger clone differs from it by a single base.

Library generation was performed with the immunoSEQ multiplex PCR assay. For the multiplex PCR, a mixture combining 60 forward primers for TCR Vbeta segments and 13 reverse primers for TCR Jbeta segments was used. The CDR3 region of rearranged TCR beta genes was amplified from genomic DNA by a multiplex PCR assay. Amplified TCR beta libraries were sequenced as 87-base-pair reads on the Illumina HiSeq System. The study's processing was this. Across the 666 repertoires, a later analysis counted around 80 million unique TCR beta chains, roughly 11 million of which were shared by at least two donors. A nearest-neighbor algorithm error-corrected the raw reads and collapsed the reads into unique sequences, merging closely related sequences to remove PCR and sequencing errors. Alignment of CDR3 sequences to IMGT reference sequences was used to assign V, D and J gene segments. Each retained sequence needed at least a six-nucleotide match to both a V gene segment and a J gene segment. Rearrangements were called productive when the CDR3 lacked stop codons and stayed in frame with V and J; all others were non-productive. Following IMGT convention, CDR3 was defined as the stretch from the second conserved V-encoded cysteine up to the conserved J-encoded phenylalanine. The earlier analysis of roughly 590 of the donors excluded sequences that lacked an unambiguous match to a single V gene segment. An earlier analysis of several hundred of the donors classified V segments as functional when productive rearrangements were above 56.7% and as segregating when the standard deviation between donors was above 5%. A statistical classification framework was built to diagnose cytomegalovirus status from the catalog of TCR beta chain sequences. V and J gene assignment, in a later analysis, came from comparing TCR nucleotide sequences with IMGT/GENE-DB human TR gene sequences. Using the TCRdist pipeline, a later analysis assigned CDR3 sequences along with most-parsimonious VDJ recombination scenarios. In a later analysis, every TCR beta chain was defined by the combination of its CDR3 amino acid sequence and its V-gene family, and reads without a unique V-gene family were dropped. In a later analysis, 500 to 700 highly shared, low-generation-probability nucleotide sequences were removed to address suspected cross-contamination and a sequencing artifact. For each public chain, a later analysis derived a clonal expansion index from normalized ranks of inferred template counts within each repertoire. In a later analysis, generation probabilities were computed using a VDJ recombination model fitted to out-of-frame rearrangements, and the results were checked against IGoR. In a later analysis, hypergeometric tests were used to score TCR-TCR, TCR-HLA and TCR-CMV co-occurrence, with a repertoire-size bias correction applied to TCR pairs. To estimate false discovery rates, a later analysis permuted the HLA or CMV assignments 20 times. In a later analysis, co-occurring TCRs were grouped using DBSCAN, and TCRdist sequence similarity was added for clustering within HLA-allele-positive subsets. Repertoires with fewer than 30,000 or more than 120,000 public chains were left out of co-occurrence clustering, as were five repertoires with anomalous nucleotide sharing. TCRdb carries this immuneACCESS record with in-frame sequences only. Its versions omit some clonotypes, under half of them owing to an unresolved V gene in the studies checked, with the rest unexplained. The DNA gave D and trimming, while V, J and clone size come from that table. This sample holds roughly 150,000 clones; around 86% were observed only once. Of the sample, 1.2% falls within the top ten clones.

The chain is assembled from TRBV25-1 and TRBJ2-1, with 9 middle bases fitting TRBD2. Sequencing was carried out using PBMCs. The sequence was obtained from a female donor in good health and CMV-seronegative. The CDR3 reads as follows: CASSELPSGMGSYNEQFF. The DNA reads TGTGCCAGCAGTGAATTGCCTAGCGGGATGGGCTCCTACAATGAGCAGTTCTTC.